The TCR beta chain described here comes from a study of blood T cell repertoires in COVID-19. Study-level information: PBMCs, B-cell-depleted T cells, or T cells were the source of the cDNA or gDNA that made up the material.

Profiled with immunoSEQ multiplex PCR; TCRdb holds only in-frame clones, not every one. The sample includes some 100,000 clones, about three quarters of them seen just once. The source material was peripheral blood. This TCR came from a human donor in a cohort sampled during active or convalescent COVID-19.

The CDR3 loop is CASRTTGISNQPQHF. CDR3 in DNA: TGTGCCAGTAGGACTACAGGGATTAGCAATCAGCCCCAGCATTTT. The V gene is TRBV19, the J gene TRBJ1-5, with D tentatively TRBD1 (6 bases). Germline-derived CDR1 and CDR2 are LNHDA and SQIVND (reference sequence). The CDR3 contains 15 residues. V lost 6 bases and J 0 bases, leaving 12 bases between the germline ends.